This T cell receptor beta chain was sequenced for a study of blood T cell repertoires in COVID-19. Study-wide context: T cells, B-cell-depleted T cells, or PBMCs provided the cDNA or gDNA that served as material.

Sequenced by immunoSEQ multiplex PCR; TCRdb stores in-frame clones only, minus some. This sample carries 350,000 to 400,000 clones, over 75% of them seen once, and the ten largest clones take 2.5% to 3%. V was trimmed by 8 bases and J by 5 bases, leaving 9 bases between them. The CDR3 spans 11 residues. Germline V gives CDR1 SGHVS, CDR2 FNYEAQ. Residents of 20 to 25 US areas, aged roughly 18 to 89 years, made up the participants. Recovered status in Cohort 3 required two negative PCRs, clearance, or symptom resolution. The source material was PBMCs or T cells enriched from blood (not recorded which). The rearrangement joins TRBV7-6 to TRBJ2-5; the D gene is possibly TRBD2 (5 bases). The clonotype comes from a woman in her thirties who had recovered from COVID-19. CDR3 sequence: CASSSGETQYF. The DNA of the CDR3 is TGTGCCAGCTCCTCGGGGGAGACCCAGTACTTC.